This T cell receptor (beta chain) was profiled in a study of T cells in Graves' hyperthyroidism and ophthalmopathy (dated by TCRdb to between 2018 and 2021). Background for the entire study: Peripheral blood was sampled at the time of initial diagnosis, prior to any treatment. In six Graves' hyperthyroidism patients, the study also compared T-cell repertoires from thyroid tissue with T-cell repertoires from blood. For training and testing, the 100 or so patients in the discovery cohort were randomly divided in a 7:3 ratio. The paper reports TCR Vbeta CDR3 sequencing of some 140 peripheral blood samples: around 45 ophthalmopathy, under 80 hyperthyroidism and some 17 progressor patients. Once sampling was done, hyperthyroidism patients were given methimazole at a starting dose of 30 mg daily, whereas ophthalmopathy patients were given high-dose intravenous methylprednisolone. An independent validation cohort of fewer than 20 hyperthyroidism patients and about 15 patients who later progressed to ophthalmopathy tested prospective prediction of ophthalmopathy. TCR V-J signatures able to tell the groups apart were searched for in a discovery cohort of some 97 patients, of whom fewer than 45 had Graves' ophthalmopathy and roughly 59 had stable Graves' hyperthyroidism. The study at large found these results: In validation, progression to ophthalmopathy was predicted by the model with approximately 67% sensitivity and 72.22% specificity, a median of about 6.8 months before onset. A model built on a 13 V-J signature distinguished ophthalmopathy from stable hyperthyroidism, reaching approximately 89% sensitivity and 81% to 83% specificity in cross-validation and 80%/75% in testing. Blood samples also contained most of the expanded thyroid clonotypes (frequency above 0.001), which suggests that blood repertoires may reflect thyroid immune responses. No statistical method was used to fix the sample size in advance, and group allocation was not hidden from the investigators.

Hyperthyroidism patients were newly diagnosed, had a disease duration of under 2 months, and were aged 18 to 65 years. The study excluded patients with uncontrolled infections, other autoimmune diseases, pregnancy or lactation. Diagnoses were based on clinical symptoms, serum thyroxine and TRAb, thyroid ultrasound and orbital computed tomography. Blood from progressor patients was collected at the time of first diagnosis with hyperthyroidism, before any ophthalmopathy symptoms had appeared. PBMCs were separated from under 12 ml of fresh peripheral blood using Ficoll-Paque density gradient centrifugation. Progressor patients were initially diagnosed with Graves' hyperthyroidism and developed ophthalmopathy during follow-up. Total RNA was extracted using Trizol reagent, and RNA quality was assessed on an Agilent 2100 Bioanalyzer. In regard to this clonotype: Its antigen is unknown. No base-level quality is on record; no much larger clone is a single base apart.

TCR beta CDR3 regions were amplified from RNA transcripts. For the first round of RT-PCR on the TCR CDR3, the HTBI primer set was used together with the Qiagen OneStep RT-PCR kit. The libraries were constructed in a second round of multiplex PCR and then size-selected and purified. Paired-end sequencing of the libraries was performed with 100 bp reads on an Illumina HiSeq2000. As for how the authors treated the data: SOAPnuke was used to process the raw data, removing reads that contained adapters or uncalled bases, had a mean Phred below 15, or lacked an exact match to the constant primer or identifier. High-quality paired reads were merged with COPE v1.2.5, and unique nucleotide sequences were defined as clonotypes. MiTCR v1.1 was used to align the clonotypes against IMGT TRBV, TRBD and TRBJ reference segments. Only V-J combinations with frequency above 0.0001, covering 99.2% of repertoires, were analysed. The TCS score was defined as F50 (clonal expansion) divided by E x V (chaos), with BLOSUM62-based TCRdist calculated between CDR3 peptides within each V-J. Welch's t-statistics and random forest reduced several hundred V-J features to 10 to 15, which were used in a naive Bayes classifier (R e1071). TCRdb reprocessing: public reads trimmed at Q25 with fastp, clones called with MiXCR, in-frame beta chains kept. Every entry covers one CDR3 protein and lists the most common genes and DNA from its rows. The V and J calls and clone size are TCRdb's, not the authors'. The sample records about 290,000 distinct CDR3 sequences, approximately 16% of which are singletons. 30% of the sample lies in the top ten.

V sheds 5 bases and J sheds 6 bases, leaving 13 bases between their ends. The CDR3 covers 14 residues, taking in both the cysteine and the phenylalanine. Of the read, only the CDR3 DNA is kept; its 42 bases are in frame from base 1. From the germline V gene, CDR1 is SGHTA and CDR2 is FQGTGA. This sequence uses TRBV7-3 and TRBJ2-2; there is no confident call for the D gene. The sequencing input was blood. This sequence originates from a woman between 45 and 60 years old with Graves' hyperthyroidism that later progressed to Graves' ophthalmopathy. The nucleotide sequence reads as follows: TGTGCCAGCAGCCGCACTGACGGATCCGGGGAGCTGTTTTTT. This gives the protein CASSRTDGSGELFF.